These T cell receptor beta chains were read from a single sample in a study of response to subunit inactivated influenza vaccine. TCRdb reprocessed the RT-PCR reads with MiXCR, giving one entry per CDR3 protein. The sample lists 500,000 to 550,000 distinct CDR3 sequences, 7.5% to 8.5% seen once, with 13% in the top ten. Sample: PBMCs from blood, taken less than 25 months after vaccination. The receptors were gathered from a man between 50 and 70 years old who received an inactivated influenza vaccine. Each CDR3 is given with its conserved first and last residue. A D gene is named only where the DNA matches it firmly. Some rows have no size entry. The others give once, few or many, or a class for an expanded clone.

D gene,V gene,J gene,clone size,CDR3 DNA,CDR3 protein
TRBD2,TRBV7-2,TRBJ2-1,many,TGTGCCAGCAGCTCCCTAGCGGGAGTGGGTAATGAGCAGTTCTTC,CASSSLAGVGNEQFF
.,TRBV30,TRBJ2-1,.,TGTGCCTGGAGTGTAGGGAGTAGTTTTAATGAGCAGTTCTTC,CAWSVGSSFNEQFF
.,TRBV20-1,TRBJ2-2,few,TGCAGTGCCAGGAACCGGGGCCGAGAGACGAACACCGGGGAGCTGTTTTTT,CSARNRGRETNTGELFF
TRBD2,TRBV20-1,TRBJ2-5,.,TGCAGTGCTGCCCAACTAGCGGGAGGGCCAGAGACCCAGTACTTC,CSAAQLAGGPETQYF
.,TRBV20-1,TRBJ2-1,.,TGCAGTGCTAGATCCTCGTCGGGAGTTCTCGGCGGGGCCTACAATGAGCAGTTCTTC,CSARSSSGVLGGAYNEQFF
.,TRBV15,TRBJ2-5,few,TGTGCCACCAGCAGAGGGGCGGACCAAGAGACCCAGTACTTC,CATSRGADQETQYF
.,TRBV10-2,TRBJ1-1,.,TGCGCCAGTCGAGGGCTTCGGACGATGAACACTGAAGCTTTCTTT,CASRGLRTMNTEAFF
TRBD2,TRBV7-2,TRBJ2-2,many,TGTGCCAGCAGCCCGGGACTAGCGAACACCGGGGAGCTGTTTTTT,CASSPGLANTGELFF
.,TRBV7-9,TRBJ2-1,few,TGTGCCAGCAGCCAGTTATTCTCTCTCAATGAGCAGTTCTTC,CASSQLFSLNEQFF
.,TRBV6-5,TRBJ2-5,.,TGTGCCAGCAGTTACGATACGGTGGTCAGACTACAAGAGACCCAGTACTTC,CASSYDTVVRLQETQYF
.,TRBV7-2,TRBJ2-7,.,TGTGCCAGCAGCTTCACGCCAGGGGTTATGGAGCAGTACTTC,CASSFTPGVMEQYF
.,TRBV11-2,TRBJ2-5,.,TGTGCCAGCAGCCCTGAAGGGGAGACCCAGTACTTC,CASSPEGETQYF
TRBD1,TRBV6-2/TRBV6-3,TRBJ1-2,.,TGTGCCAGCAGTTACCTCGACAGGGGTTACTGTGGCTACACCTTC,CASSYLDRGYCGYTF
.,TRBV11-2,TRBJ1-2,.,TGTGCCAGCAGCTTAGTTCCACAGGGTGATGGCTACACCTTC,CASSLVPQGDGYTF
TRBD1,TRBV15,TRBJ2-3,.,TGTGCCACCAGCAGAAGGACAGGGGGCCCAGATACGCAGTATTTT,CATSRRTGGPDTQYF
.,TRBV7-2,TRBJ1-3,.,TGTGCCAGCAGCTCAAACCAGGGGAATCCTGGAAACACCATATATTTT,CASSSNQGNPGNTIYF
.,TRBV20-1,TRBJ1-1,few,TGCAGTGCTATGGGACACCAAGATGAAGCTTTCTTT,CSAMGHQDEAFF
.,TRBV5-6,TRBJ2-1,few,TGTGCCAGCAGCTTGTATCGAGGGAGCGCCTTTTCAGAGCAGTTCTTC,CASSLYRGSAFSEQFF
TRBD1,TRBV12-3/TRBV12-4,TRBJ1-2,few,TGTGCCAGCAGTTTCACAGGGGATTCTGGCTACACCTTC,CASSFTGDSGYTF
TRBD1,TRBV27,TRBJ2-4,.,TGTGCCAGCACCAAATTTGGACAGGGGTCCGAAAACATTCAGTACTTC,CASTKFGQGSENIQYF
.,TRBV19,TRBJ2-2,.,TGTGCCAGTAGTATACATCTCTGGACCCCAGGGGCGGGTAACACCGGGGAGCTGTTTTTT,CASSIHLWTPGAGNTGELFF
TRBD1,TRBV14,TRBJ2-7,.,TGTGCCAGCAGCCGCCTCCGGGACAGGGGTGCCGAGCAGTACTTC,CASSRLRDRGAEQYF
TRBD1,TRBV12-3/TRBV12-4,TRBJ1-5,few,TGTGCCAGCAGTTCATCCAGGGGGCGCGTTCAGCCCCAGCATTTT,CASSSSRGRVQPQHF
.,TRBV29-1,TRBJ2-7,once,TGCAGCGTCCAACCGGGGTTAGGAACAGTGGAGCACTTC,CSVQPGLGTVEHF
.,TRBV4-3,TRBJ2-5,few,TGCGCCAGCAGCCCAGGATACGGAGGGTATAGAGAGACCCAGTACTTC,CASSPGYGGYRETQYF
TRBD1,TRBV20-1,TRBJ2-7,many,TGCAGTGCTAGGGACCAGACAGGGCCAGTATTC,CSARDQTGPVF
.,TRBV5-5,TRBJ1-4,.,TGTGCCAGCAGCTTGAGGAAGGGAGAAAAACTGTTTTTT,CASSLRKGEKLFF
.,TRBV11-1,TRBJ2-7,.,TGTGCCAGCAGTGAAAGAAGCGAGCAGTACTTC,CASSERSEQYF
TRBD1,TRBV18,TRBJ1-2,many,TGTGCCAGCTCACCAACCGGGACAGGGGGCTTTGGCTACACCTTC,CASSPTGTGGFGYTF
.,TRBV7-2,TRBJ1-5,many,TGTGCCAGCAGCTTGACTTCAGGGGTGGACGGTCAGCCCCAGCATTTT,CASSLTSGVDGQPQHF
.,TRBV7-2,TRBJ2-7,few,TGTGCCAGCAGCCCCGGTCCTGTCGGGGAGCAGTACTTC,CASSPGPVGEQYF
TRBD2,TRBV5-1,TRBJ2-3,.,TGCGCCAGCAGCCCGGGACTAGCGGGAGGAAACACAGATACGCAGTATTTT,CASSPGLAGGNTDTQYF
TRBD1,TRBV20-1,TRBJ1-3,many,TGCAGTGCTAGAGCCCAATTTGGACAGGCCTACTCTGGAAACACCATATATTTT,CSARAQFGQAYSGNTIYF
.,TRBV7-3,TRBJ2-5,.,TGTGCCAGCAGCTTAATGGCAGGGACGGAGACCCAGTACTTC,CASSLMAGTETQYF
.,TRBV27,TRBJ2-3,many,TGTGCCAGCAGCTTAGCTGGGACTAGCACAGATACGCAGTATTTT,CASSLAGTSTDTQYF
TRBD1,TRBV20-1,TRBJ1-5,few,TGCAGTGCTAGAGGCAAGGACAGGGTCAATCAGCCCCAGCATTTT,CSARGKDRVNQPQHF
TRBD2,TRBV12-3/TRBV12-4,TRBJ2-3,many,TGTGCCAGCACCCAGGCGTTTGCGGGGGGTAGCACAGATACGCAGTATTTT,CASTQAFAGGSTDTQYF
TRBD2,TRBV12-3/TRBV12-4,TRBJ2-3,many,TGTGCCAGCAGTTTAGCCTCGGCTAGCGGGGGCAGCACAGATACGCAGTATTTT,CASSLASASGGSTDTQYF
.,TRBV11-1,TRBJ2-1,few,TGTGCCAGCAGCTTATTATCCACGCTCTCCTACAATGAGCAGTTCTTC,CASSLLSTLSYNEQFF
.,TRBV11-1,TRBJ1-1,.,TGTGCCAGCAGCCCGTTATCGGGGGTGAACACTGAAGCTTTCTTT,CASSPLSGVNTEAFF